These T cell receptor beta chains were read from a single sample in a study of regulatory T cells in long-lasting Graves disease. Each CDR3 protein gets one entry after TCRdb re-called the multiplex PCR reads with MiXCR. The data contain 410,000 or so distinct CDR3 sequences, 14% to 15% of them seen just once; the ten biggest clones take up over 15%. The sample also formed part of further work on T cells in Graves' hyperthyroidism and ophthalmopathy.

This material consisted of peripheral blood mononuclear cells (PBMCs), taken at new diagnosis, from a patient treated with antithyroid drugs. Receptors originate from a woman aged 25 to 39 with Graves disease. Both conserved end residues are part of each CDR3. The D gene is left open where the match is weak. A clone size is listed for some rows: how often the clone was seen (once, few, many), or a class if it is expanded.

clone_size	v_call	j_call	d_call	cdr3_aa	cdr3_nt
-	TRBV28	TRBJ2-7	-	CASSDHRDEQYF	TGTGCCAGCAGCGATCACAGGGACGAGCAGTACTTC
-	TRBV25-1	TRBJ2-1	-	CASSAPDRLSPYNEQFF	TGTGCCAGCAGTGCACCCGATCGACTTTCCCCCTACAATGAGCAGTTCTTC
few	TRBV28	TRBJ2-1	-	CASSLKTPSDDSYNEQFF	TGTGCCAGCAGTTTAAAAACCCCGTCTGACGACTCCTACAATGAGCAGTTCTTC
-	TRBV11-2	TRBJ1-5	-	CASSPGDGNQPQHF	TGCGCCAGCAGCCCAGGGGACGGCAATCAGCCCCAGCATTTT
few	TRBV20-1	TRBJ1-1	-	CSAIRGGIRNTEAFF	TGCAGTGCTATCCGGGGGGGGATCAGGAACACTGAAGCTTTCTTT
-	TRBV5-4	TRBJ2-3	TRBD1	CASSHKGQGVTDTQYF	TGTGCCAGCAGCCATAAAGGACAGGGGGTCACAGATACGCAGTATTTT
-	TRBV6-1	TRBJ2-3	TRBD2	CASRPLVAGDTDTQYF	TGTGCCAGCAGGCCGTTGGTAGCGGGAGACACAGATACGCAGTATTTT
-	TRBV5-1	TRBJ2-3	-	CASTRDADTQYF	TGCGCCAGCACAAGGGACGCAGATACGCAGTATTTT
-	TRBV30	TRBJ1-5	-	CAWSGGDNQPQHF	TGTGCCTGGAGTGGCGGAGACAATCAGCCCCAGCATTTT
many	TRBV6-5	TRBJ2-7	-	CASSYQGGTPYEQYF	TGTGCCAGCAGTTACCAAGGAGGGACCCCCTACGAGCAGTACTTC
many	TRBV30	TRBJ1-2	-	CAWSLAGTNYGYTF	TGTGCCTGGAGTTTGGCGGGCACTAACTATGGCTACACCTTC
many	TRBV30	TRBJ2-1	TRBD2	CAWSPTSVNNEQFF	TGTGCCTGGAGCCCGACTAGCGTCAACAATGAGCAGTTCTTC
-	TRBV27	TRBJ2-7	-	CASSLSARNRVFHEQYF	TGTGCCAGCAGTTTATCCGCGCGTAACAGGGTTTTCCACGAGCAGTACTTC
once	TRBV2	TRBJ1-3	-	CASRAGPSGTEAFFGQGTIYF	-
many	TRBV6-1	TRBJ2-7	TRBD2	CASSARTSGATYEQYF	TGTGCCAGCAGTGCCCGGACTAGCGGGGCGACCTACGAGCAGTACTTC
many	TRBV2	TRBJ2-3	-	CASSRLASTDTQYF	TGTGCCAGCAGCCGCTTAGCGAGCACAGATACGCAGTATTTT
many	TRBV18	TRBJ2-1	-	CASSPGGRTYNEQFF	TGTGCCAGCTCACCAGGGGGAAGAACTTACAATGAGCAGTTCTTC
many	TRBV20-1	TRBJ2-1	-	CSAHRGEDTYNEQFF	TGCAGTGCGCATCGTGGGGAGGACACCTACAATGAGCAGTTCTTC
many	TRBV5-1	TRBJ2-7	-	CASSLRGTYSTIEQYF	TGCGCCAGCAGCTTGCGCGGCACTTACTCGACTATAGAGCAGTACTTC
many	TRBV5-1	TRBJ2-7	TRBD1	CASSFRGQYEQYF	TGCGCCAGCAGCTTTAGGGGGCAATACGAGCAGTACTTC
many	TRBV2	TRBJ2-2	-	CASQLTNTGELFF	TGTGCCAGCCAACTCACGAACACCGGGGAGCTGTTTTTT
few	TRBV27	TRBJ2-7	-	CASSPTRTLFGEQYF	TGTGCCAGCAGTCCCACCAGGACTCTCTTCGGCGAGCAGTACTTC
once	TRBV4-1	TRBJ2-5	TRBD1	CASSQDRWEETQYF	TGCGCCAGCAGCCAGGACAGGTGGGAGGAGACCCAGTACTTC
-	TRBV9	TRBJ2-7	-	CASSVGDRFYEQYF	TGTGCCAGCAGCGTAGGTGACAGGTTCTACGAGCAGTACTTC
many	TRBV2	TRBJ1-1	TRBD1	CATLPGQGEYIEATEAFF	TGTGCCACCTTACCGGGACAGGGGGAATATATTGAGGCCACTGAAGCTTTCTTT
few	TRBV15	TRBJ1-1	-	CATSRSTEAFF	TGTGCCACCAGCAGAAGTACTGAAGCTTTCTTT
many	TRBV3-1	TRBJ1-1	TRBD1	CASSNRGTEAFF	TGTGCCAGCAGCAACAGGGGCACTGAAGCTTTCTTT
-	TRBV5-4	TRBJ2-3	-	CASSGGSEVDTQYF	TGTGCCAGCAGCGGCGGGTCTGAGGTGGATACGCAGTATTTT
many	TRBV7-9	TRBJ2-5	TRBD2	CASSTRLAGFGETQYF	TGTGCCAGCAGCACCCGACTAGCGGGATTTGGAGAGACCCAGTACTTC
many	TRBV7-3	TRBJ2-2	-	CASSSNTGELFF	TGTGCCAGCAGCTCGAACACCGGGGAGCTGTTTTTT
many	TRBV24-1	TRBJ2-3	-	CATSGGGSASGDTQYF	TGTGCCACCAGTGGTGGAGGGAGTGCGTCTGGAGATACGCAGTATTTT
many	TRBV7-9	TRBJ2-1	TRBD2	CASSLARTSGRGREQFF	TGTGCCAGCAGCTTAGCCCGGACTAGCGGGAGGGGACGGGAGCAGTTCTTC
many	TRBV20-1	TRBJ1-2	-	CSASGQGWNYGYTF	TGCAGTGCTAGCGGGCAAGGCTGGAACTATGGCTACACCTTC
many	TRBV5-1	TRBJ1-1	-	CASSQSGRVGTEAFF	TGCGCCAGCAGCCAATCAGGACGGGTGGGCACTGAAGCTTTCTTT
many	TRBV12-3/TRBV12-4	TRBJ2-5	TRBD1	CASTTGGETQYF	TGTGCCAGCACCACAGGGGGAGAGACCCAGTACTTC
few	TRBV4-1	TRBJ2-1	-	CASSRTNQRRGVNEQFF	TGCGCCAGCAGCCGTACGAACCAAAGGAGGGGGGTCAATGAGCAGTTCTTC
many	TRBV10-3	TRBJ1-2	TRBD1	CAIRAGQIIYGYTF	TGTGCCATCAGGGCGGGACAGATCATCTATGGCTACACCTTC
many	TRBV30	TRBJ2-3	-	CAWRGRRAQPSTDTQYF	TGTGCCTGGAGGGGACGGCGGGCCCAACCCTCCACAGATACGCAGTATTTT
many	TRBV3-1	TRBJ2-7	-	CASSSGTDVEQYF	TGTGCCAGCAGTTCCGGGACGGATGTTGAGCAGTACTTC
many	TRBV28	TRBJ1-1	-	CASSEWGERTEAFF	TGTGCCAGCAGTGAATGGGGGGAGAGGACTGAAGCTTTCTTT
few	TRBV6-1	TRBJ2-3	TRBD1	CASSGQGGATDTQYF	TGTGCCAGCAGTGGACAGGGGGGGGCCACAGATACGCAGTATTTT
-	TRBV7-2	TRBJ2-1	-	CASSLGVWGEQFF	TGTGCCAGCAGCCTCGGGGTTTGGGGTGAGCAGTTCTTC
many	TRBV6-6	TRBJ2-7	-	CASSYSGQRPIGEQYF	TGTGCCAGCAGTTACTCGGGGCAGAGGCCCATTGGCGAGCAGTACTTC
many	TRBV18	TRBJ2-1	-	CASSRIPPPYNEQFF	TGTGCCAGCTCTCGAATTCCACCCCCCTACAATGAGCAGTTCTTC
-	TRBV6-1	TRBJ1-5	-	CASSTDSIQPQHF	TGTGCCAGCAGTACGGACAGTATTCAGCCCCAGCATTTT
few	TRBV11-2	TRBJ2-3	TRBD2	CASRRRSGIGTDTQYF	TGTGCCAGCAGGCGCCGGAGCGGGATCGGTACAGATACGCAGTATTTT
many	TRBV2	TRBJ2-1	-	CASSTMSGGVLFF	TGTGCCAGCAGTACCATGTCTGGCGGGGTCCTGTTCTTC
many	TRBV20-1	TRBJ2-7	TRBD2	CSAIGRETSYEQYF	TGCAGTGCTATCGGGCGGGAGACTTCCTACGAGCAGTACTTC
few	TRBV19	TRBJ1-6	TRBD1	CASTRQGTGSPLHF	TGTGCCAGTACACGACAGGGGACGGGATCACCCCTCCACTTT
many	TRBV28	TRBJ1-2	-	CASSLLGGYGYTF	TGTGCCAGCAGTTTATTAGGGGGATATGGCTACACCTTC
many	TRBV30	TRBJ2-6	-	CAWSYRASSGANVLTF	TGTGCCTGGAGTTACCGAGCTAGCTCTGGGGCCAACGTCCTGACTTTC
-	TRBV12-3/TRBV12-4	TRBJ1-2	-	CASSFPRGLYGYTF	TGTGCCAGCAGTTTCCCCAGGGGCCTCTATGGCTACACCTTC
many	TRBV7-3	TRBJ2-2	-	CASSPYGRDTGELFF	TGTGCCAGCAGCCCCTACGGGCGGGACACCGGGGAGCTGTTTTTT
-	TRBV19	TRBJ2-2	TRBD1	CASSIFPPGTANTGELFF	TGTGCCAGTAGTATATTCCCACCCGGGACAGCTAACACCGGGGAGCTGTTTTTT
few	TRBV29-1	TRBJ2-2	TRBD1	CSQNRGQGNTGELFF	TGCAGCCAAAATAGGGGACAGGGGAACACCGGGGAGCTGTTTTTT
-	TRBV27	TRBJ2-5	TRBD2	CASSRGAGETETQYF	TGTGCCAGCAGTCGCGGAGCGGGAGAAACGGAGACCCAGTACTTC
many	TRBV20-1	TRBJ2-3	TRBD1	CSAGPPAPGTGYTDTQYF	TGCAGTGCGGGCCCCCCCGCGCCCGGGACAGGTTACACAGATACGCAGTATTTT
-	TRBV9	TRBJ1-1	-	CASSPIQGNTEAFF	TGTGCCAGCAGTCCCATACAGGGGAACACTGAAGCTTTCTTT